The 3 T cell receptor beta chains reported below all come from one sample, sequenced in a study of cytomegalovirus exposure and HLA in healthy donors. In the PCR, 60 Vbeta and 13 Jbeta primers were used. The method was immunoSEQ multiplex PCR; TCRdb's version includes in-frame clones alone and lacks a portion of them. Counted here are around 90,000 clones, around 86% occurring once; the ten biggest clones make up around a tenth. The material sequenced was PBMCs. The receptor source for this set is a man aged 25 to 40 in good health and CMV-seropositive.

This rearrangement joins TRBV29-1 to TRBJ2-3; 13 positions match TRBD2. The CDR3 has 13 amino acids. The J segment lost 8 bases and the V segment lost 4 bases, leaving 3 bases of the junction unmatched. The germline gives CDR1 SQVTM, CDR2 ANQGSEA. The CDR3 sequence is CSVVLAGGPTQYF. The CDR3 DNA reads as TGCAGCGTTGTACTAGCGGGAGGGCCTACGCAGTATTTT.

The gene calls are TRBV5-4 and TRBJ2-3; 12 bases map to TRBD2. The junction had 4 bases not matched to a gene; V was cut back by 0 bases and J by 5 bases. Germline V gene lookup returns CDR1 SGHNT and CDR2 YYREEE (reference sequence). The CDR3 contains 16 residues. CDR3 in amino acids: CASSLAGGLAGDTQYF. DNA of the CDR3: TGTGCCAGCAGCTTGGCCGGGGGACTAGCGGGAGATACGCAGTATTTT. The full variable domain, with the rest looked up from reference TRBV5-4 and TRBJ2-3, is ETGVTQSPTHLIKTRGQQVTLRCSSQSGHNTVSWYQQALGQGPQFIFQYYREEENGRGNFPPRFSGLQFPNYSSELNVNALELDDSALYLCASSLAGGLAGDTQYFGPGTRLTVL.

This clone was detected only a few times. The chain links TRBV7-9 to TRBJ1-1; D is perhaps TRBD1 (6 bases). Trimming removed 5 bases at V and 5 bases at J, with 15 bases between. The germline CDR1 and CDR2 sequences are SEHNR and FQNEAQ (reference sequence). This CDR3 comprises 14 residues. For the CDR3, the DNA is TGTGCCAGCAGCATTGAGGGGGTACGGACTGAAGCTTTCTTT. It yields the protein CASSIEGVRTEAFF.